This T cell receptor beta chain was recovered during a study of regulatory T cells in long-lasting Graves disease. This clonotype was recorded a few times. Arm-PCR of CDR3 regions and iRepertoire HTBI primers were the basis on which TCR beta libraries were built. Using its own MiXCR run on the multiplex PCR reads, TCRdb lists one record per CDR3 protein. Among about 660,000 distinct CDR3 sequences listed, around 32% were seen once. Indicated time point: persistent/refractory GD, antithyroid drugs over 5 years with positive TRAb. Scientists built the TCR library using RNA that was extracted from PBMCs. The receptor comes from a female donor with Graves disease. The sequences come from peripheral blood mononuclear cells (PBMCs), collected when the disease was refractory, from a patient treated with antithyroid drugs.

CDR3 amino acids: CASTLGGGSGYTF. The CDR3 region has the DNA TGTGCCAGCACCCTCGGGGGGGGAAGTGGCTACACCTTC. The chain uses TRBV27 and TRBJ1-2; TRBD1 might be the D (5 bases). The CDR3 is made up of 13 amino acids. Germline values: CDR1 MNHEY, CDR2 SMNVEV (reference sequence). Trimming stripped 7 bases from V and 7 bases from J, with 16 bases between.